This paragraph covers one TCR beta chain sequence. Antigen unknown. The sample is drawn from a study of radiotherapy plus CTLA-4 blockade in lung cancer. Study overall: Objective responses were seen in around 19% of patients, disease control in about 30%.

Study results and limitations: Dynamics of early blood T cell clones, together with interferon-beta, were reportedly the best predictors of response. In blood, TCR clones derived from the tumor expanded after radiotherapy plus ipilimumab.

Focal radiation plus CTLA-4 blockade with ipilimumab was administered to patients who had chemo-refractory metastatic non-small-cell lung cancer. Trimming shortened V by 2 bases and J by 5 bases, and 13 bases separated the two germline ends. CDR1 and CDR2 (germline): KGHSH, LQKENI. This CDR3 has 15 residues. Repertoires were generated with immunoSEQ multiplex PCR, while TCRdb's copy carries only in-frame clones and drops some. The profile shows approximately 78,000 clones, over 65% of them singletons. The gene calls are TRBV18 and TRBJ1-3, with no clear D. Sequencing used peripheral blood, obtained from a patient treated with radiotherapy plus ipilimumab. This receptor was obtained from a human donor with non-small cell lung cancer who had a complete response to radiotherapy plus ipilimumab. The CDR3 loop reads CASSPNSQERNTIYF. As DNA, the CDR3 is TGTGCCAGCTCACCAAATTCGCAGGAGCGAAACACCATATATTTT.